This T cell receptor beta chain was sequenced during a study of CD8+CD57+ T cells in acquired aplastic anemia. Overall study context: The mean DNA yield obtained from sorted CD4+ and CD8+ cells came to roughly 3.4 ug. Sequencing produced an average of about 10 million reads per healthy donor for CD4+ cells. Overall study results and limits: Patients and controls shared under 35 CD8+ CDR3 sequences, highly expressed in patients. Between the patient and control groups, CD8+ Simpson's diversity did not differ significantly.

In the case of this clonotype: The antigen remains unidentified. Mismatch with germline at one junction end may stem from a read error.

Germline assignment: CDR1 SGDLS and CDR2 YYNGEE. The CDR3 has 13 amino acids. Template material for TCR beta VDJ and CDR3 profiling consisted of genomic DNA. From the reads, TCRdb called clonotypes with MiXCR, one entry per CDR3 protein. The table records hundreds of thousands of distinct CDR3 sequences, under 80% of them present only once. The sample was sorted CD4+, CD8+, or CD8+CD57+ T cells (not recorded which) from PBMCs. This clonotype was sampled from a human donor in good health, serving as a control. The V and J genes are TRBV9 and TRBJ1-1, with D hard to call. The CDR3 nucleotides read TGTGCCAGCAGCGTAGTGGGAGGGAGACTCGATGTCTTT. This gives the protein CASSVVGGRLDVF.